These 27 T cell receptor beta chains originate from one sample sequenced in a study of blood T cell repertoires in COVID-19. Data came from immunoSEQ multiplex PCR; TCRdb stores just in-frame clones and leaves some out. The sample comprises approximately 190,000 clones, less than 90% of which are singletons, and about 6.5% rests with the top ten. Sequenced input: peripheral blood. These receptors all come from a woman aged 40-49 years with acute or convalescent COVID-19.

CDR3 in amino acids: CASSVASGGASDEQFF. The CDR3 bases are TGTGCCAGCAGTGTGGCTAGCGGGGGGGCCTCGGATGAGCAGTTCTTC. V and J are TRBV6-4 and TRBJ2-1; 12 bases line up with TRBD2. This CDR3 comprises 16 residues. Germline V CDR1 and CDR2: MRHNA, SNTAGT. Trimming cost V 4 bases and J 8 bases; bases outside gene matches: 9.

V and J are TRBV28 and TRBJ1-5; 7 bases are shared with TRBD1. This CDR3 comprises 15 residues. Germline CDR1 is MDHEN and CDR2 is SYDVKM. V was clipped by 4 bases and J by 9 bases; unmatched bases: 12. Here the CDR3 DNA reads TGTGCCAGCAGTTCCGCCGGGACAGAAAGTTTGCCCCAGCATTTT. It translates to CASSSAGTESLPQHF.

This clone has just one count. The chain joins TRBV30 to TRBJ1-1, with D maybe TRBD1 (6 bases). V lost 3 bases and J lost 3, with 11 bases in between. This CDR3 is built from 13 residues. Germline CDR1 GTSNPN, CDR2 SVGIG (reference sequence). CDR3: CAWRPGHYTEAFF. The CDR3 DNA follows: TGTGCCTGGAGGCCGGGACACTACACTGAAGCTTTCTTT.

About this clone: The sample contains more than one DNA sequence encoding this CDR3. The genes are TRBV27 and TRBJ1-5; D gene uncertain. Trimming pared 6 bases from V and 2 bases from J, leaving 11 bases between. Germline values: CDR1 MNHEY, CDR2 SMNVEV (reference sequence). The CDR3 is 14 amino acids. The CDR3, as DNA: TGTGCCAGCAGCCCGACGGGTGGCAATCAGCCCCAGCATTTT. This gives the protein CASSPTGGNQPQHF.

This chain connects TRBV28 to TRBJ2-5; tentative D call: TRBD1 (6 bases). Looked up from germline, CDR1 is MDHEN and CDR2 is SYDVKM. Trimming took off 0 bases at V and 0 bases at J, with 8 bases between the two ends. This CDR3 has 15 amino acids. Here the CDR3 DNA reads TGTGCCAGCAGTTTATGGCAGGGGTACCAAGAGACCCAGTACTTC. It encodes CASSLWQGYQETQYF.

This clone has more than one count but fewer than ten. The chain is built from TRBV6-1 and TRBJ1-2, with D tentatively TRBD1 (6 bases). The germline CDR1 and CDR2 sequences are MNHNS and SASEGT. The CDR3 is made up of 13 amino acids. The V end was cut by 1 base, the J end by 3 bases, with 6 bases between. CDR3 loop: CASSEGQDYGYTF. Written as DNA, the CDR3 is TGTGCCAGCAGTGAAGGACAGGACTATGGCTACACCTTC.

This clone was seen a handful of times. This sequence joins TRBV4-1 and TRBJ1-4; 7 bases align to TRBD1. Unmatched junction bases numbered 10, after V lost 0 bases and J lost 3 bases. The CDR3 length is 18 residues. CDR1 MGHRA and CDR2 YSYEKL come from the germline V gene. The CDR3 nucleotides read TGCGCCAGCAGCCAAGAAGGGGGCAGTCAAGGGGCTAATGAAAAACTGTTTTTT. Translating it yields CASSQEGGSQGANEKLFF.

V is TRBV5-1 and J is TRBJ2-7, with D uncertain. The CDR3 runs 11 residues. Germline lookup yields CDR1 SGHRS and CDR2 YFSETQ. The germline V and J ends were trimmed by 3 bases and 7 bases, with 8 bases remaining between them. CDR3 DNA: TGCGCCAGCAGCTCCCTTCGGGAGCAGTACTTC. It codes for CASSSLREQYF.

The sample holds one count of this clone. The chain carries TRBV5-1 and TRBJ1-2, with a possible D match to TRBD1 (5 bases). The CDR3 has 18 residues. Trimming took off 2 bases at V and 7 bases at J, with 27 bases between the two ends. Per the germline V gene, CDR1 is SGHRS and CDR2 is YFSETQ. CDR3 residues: CASSLVGISDQGLRGYTF. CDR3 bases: TGCGCCAGCAGCTTAGTAGGGATCAGTGACCAGGGTCTACGTGGCTACACCTTC.

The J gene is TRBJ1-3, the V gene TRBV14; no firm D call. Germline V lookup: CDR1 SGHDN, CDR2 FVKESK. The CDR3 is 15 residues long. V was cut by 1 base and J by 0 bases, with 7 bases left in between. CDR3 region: CASSQAGYSGNTIYF. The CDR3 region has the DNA TGTGCCAGCAGCCAAGCGGGTTACTCTGGAAACACCATATATTTT. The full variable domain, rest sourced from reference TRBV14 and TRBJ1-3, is EAGVTQFPSHSVIEKGQTVTLRCDPISGHDNLYWYRRVMGKEIKFLLHFVKESKQDESGMPNNRFLAERTGGTYSTLKVQPAELEDSGVYFCASSQAGYSGNTIYFGEGSWLTVV.

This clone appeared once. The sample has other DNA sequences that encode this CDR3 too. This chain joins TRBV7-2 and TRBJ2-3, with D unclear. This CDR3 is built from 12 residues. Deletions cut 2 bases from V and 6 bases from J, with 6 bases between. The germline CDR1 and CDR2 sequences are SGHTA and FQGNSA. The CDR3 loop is CASSLLRDTQYF. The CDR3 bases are TGTGCCAGCAGCTTATTGAGGGATACGCAGTATTTT.

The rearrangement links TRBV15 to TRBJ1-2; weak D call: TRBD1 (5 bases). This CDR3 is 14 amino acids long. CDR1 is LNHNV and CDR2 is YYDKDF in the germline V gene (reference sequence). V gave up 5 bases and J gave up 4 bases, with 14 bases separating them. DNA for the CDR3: TGTGCCACCAGCTCCTGGACAAGGGCCTATGGCTACACCTTC. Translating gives CATSSWTRAYGYTF.

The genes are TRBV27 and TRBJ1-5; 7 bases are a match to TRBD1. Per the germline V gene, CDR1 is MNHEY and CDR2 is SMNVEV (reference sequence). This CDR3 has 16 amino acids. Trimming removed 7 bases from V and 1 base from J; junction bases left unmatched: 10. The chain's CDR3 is CASTPRGDGSNQPQHF. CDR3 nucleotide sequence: TGTGCCAGCACCCCCAGGGGGGATGGAAGCAATCAGCCCCAGCATTTT.

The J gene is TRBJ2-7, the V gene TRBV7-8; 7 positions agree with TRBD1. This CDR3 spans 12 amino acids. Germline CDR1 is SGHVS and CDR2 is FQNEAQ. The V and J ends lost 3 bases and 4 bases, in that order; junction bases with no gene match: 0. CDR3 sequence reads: CASSLGQYEQYF. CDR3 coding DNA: TGTGCCAGCAGCTTGGGACAGTACGAGCAGTACTTC.

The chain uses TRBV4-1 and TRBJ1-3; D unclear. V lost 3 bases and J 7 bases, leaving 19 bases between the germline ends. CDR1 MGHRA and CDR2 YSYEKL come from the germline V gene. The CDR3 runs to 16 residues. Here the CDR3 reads CASSQGRGQFTNTIYF. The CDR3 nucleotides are TGCGCCAGCAGCCAGGGTAGAGGGCAGTTCACCAACACCATATATTTT.

The CDR3 is CASSLQGAPNYGYTF. The CDR3 coding sequence is TGTGCCAGCAGCTTACAAGGGGCACCCAACTATGGCTACACCTTC. The rearrangement uses TRBV7-2 and TRBJ1-2; weak D call: TRBD1 (5 bases). CDR3 size: 15 residues. The germline V and J ends were trimmed by 2 bases and 2 bases, with 12 bases remaining between them. Germline CDR1 is SGHTA and CDR2 is FQGNSA.

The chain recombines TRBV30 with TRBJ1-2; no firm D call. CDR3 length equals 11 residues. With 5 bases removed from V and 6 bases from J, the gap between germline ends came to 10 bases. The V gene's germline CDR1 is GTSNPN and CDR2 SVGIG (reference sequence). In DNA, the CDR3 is TGTGCCTGGGGTGACTGGGATGGCTACACCTTC. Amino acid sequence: CAWGDWDGYTF.

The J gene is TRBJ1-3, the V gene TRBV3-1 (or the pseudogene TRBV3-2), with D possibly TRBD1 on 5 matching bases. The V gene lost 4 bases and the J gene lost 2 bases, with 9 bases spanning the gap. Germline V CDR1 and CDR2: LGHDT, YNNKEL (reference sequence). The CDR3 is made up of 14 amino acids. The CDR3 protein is CASSLGGAGNTIYF. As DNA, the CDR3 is TGTGCCAGCAGCCTCGGGGGGGCTGGAAACACCATATATTTT.

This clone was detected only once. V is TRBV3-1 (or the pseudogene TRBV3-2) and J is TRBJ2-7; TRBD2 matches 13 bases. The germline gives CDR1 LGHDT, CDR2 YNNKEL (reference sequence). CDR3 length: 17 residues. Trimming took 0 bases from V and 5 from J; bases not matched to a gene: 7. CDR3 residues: CASSQEIRLAGGDEQYF. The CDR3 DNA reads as TGTGCCAGCAGCCAAGAAATAAGACTAGCGGGGGGCGACGAGCAGTACTTC.

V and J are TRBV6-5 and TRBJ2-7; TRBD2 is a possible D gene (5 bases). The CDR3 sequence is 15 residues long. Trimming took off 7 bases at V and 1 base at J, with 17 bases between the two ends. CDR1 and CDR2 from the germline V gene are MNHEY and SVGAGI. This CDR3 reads CASMKSLSGSYEQYF. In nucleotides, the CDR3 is TGTGCCAGCATGAAGTCTCTATCGGGGTCCTACGAGCAGTACTTC.

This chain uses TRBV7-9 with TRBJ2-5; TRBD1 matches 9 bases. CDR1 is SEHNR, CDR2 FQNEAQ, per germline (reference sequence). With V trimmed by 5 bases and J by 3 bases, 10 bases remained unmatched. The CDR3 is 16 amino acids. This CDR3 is CASSQTWDRAKETQYF. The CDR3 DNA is TGTGCCAGCAGCCAAACCTGGGACAGGGCGAAAGAGACCCAGTACTTC.

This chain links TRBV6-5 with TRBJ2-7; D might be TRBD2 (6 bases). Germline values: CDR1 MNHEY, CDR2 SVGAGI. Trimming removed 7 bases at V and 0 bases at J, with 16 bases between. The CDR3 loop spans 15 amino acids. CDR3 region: CASNRTRGLSYEQYF. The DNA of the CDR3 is TGTGCCAGCAATAGGACGCGGGGCCTCTCCTACGAGCAGTACTTC.

The CDR3 sequence: CASSRGQVHSGANVLTF. DNA of the CDR3: TGCGCCAGCAGCCGGGGACAGGTCCACTCTGGGGCCAACGTCCTGACTTTC. The chain joins TRBV4-1 to TRBJ2-6; 8 nucleotides align to TRBD1. Unmatched junction bases numbered 5, after V lost 4 bases and J lost 0 bases. Germline V gives CDR1 MGHRA, CDR2 YSYEKL. The CDR3 spans 17 residues.

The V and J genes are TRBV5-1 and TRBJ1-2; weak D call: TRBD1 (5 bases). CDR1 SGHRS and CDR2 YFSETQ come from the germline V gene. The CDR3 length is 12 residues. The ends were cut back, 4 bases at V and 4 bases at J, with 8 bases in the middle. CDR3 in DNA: TGCGCCAGCAGCCTAGGGGCCTATGGCTACACCTTC. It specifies CASSLGAYGYTF.

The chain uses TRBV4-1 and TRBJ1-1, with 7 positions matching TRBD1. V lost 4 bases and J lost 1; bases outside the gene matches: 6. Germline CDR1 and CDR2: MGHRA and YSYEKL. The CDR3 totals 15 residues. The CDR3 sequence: CASSPLGQENTEAFF. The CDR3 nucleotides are TGCGCCAGCAGCCCGTTAGGACAGGAGAACACTGAAGCTTTCTTT.

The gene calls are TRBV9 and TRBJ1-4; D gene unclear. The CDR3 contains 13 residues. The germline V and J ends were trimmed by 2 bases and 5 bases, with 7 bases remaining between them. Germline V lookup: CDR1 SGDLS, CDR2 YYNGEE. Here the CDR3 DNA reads TGTGCCAGCAGCGTCCGGGTGAATGAAAAACTGTTTTTT. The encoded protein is CASSVRVNEKLFF.

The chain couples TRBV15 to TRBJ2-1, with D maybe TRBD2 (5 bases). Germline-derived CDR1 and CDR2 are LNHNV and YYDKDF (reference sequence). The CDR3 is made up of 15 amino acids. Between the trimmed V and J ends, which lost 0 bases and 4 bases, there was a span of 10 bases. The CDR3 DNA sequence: TGTGCCACCAGCAGAGACGGGGTCTTATACAATGAGCAGTTCTTC. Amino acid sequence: CATSRDGVLYNEQFF.